These 24 T cell receptor beta chains originate from one sample sequenced in a study of T cells in Graves' hyperthyroidism and ophthalmopathy. Using RNA transcripts as the source, TCR beta CDR3 regions were amplified. In the first-round RT-PCR of the TCR CDR3, the HTBI primer set was used. From the multiplex PCR reads, TCRdb called clonotypes with MiXCR, one entry per CDR3 protein. The sample shows 540,000 or so distinct CDR3 sequences, around 46% of them seen only once. Sequenced: peripheral blood or thyroid tissue (not recorded which). Every receptor here comes from an adult woman with Graves' disease, either hyperthyroidism or ophthalmopathy (not recorded which).

In this sample, this clonotype turned up a few times. The rearrangement links TRBV7-2 to TRBJ2-7, with 7 nucleotides matching TRBD2. The J call may be wrong; the DNA end is better matched by TRBJ2-1. Germline V gives CDR1 SGHTA, CDR2 FQGNSA. CDR3 length: 15 amino acids. Here the CDR3 reads CASSSPGAGANEQFF. CDR3 sequence (DNA): TGTGCCAGCAGCTCACCCGGGGCGGGAGCCAATGAGCAGTTCTTC.

V gene TRBV10-2 combines with J gene TRBJ2-3; 8 bases agree with TRBD2. The length of the CDR3 is 13 residues. Germline trimming cut 6 bases from V and 5 bases from J; bases unmatched to any gene: 4. Germline CDR1 is WSHSY and CDR2 is SAAADI. The CDR3 sequence: CASSWSGRDTQYF. The CDR3 DNA follows: TGCGCCAGCAGCTGGAGCGGGAGAGATACGCAGTATTTT.

V and J are TRBV29-1 and TRBJ1-2; D is possibly TRBD1 (6 bases). The CDR3 is made up of 18 amino acids. Germline V lookup: CDR1 SQVTM, CDR2 ANQGSEA. The ends were cut back, 5 bases at V and 6 bases at J, with 31 bases in the middle. The CDR3 DNA is TGCAGCGTTCTAGGGCCCCGGGACACCCTGCAACAAGGTCATGGCTACACCTTC. As protein: CSVLGPRDTLQQGHGYTF. The entire variable domain, with the rest obtained from reference TRBV29-1 and TRBJ1-2, is as follows: SAVISQKPSRDICQRGTSLTIQCQVDSQVTMMFWYRQQPGQSLTLIATANQGSEATYESGFVIDKFPISRPNLTFSTLTVSNMSPEDSSIYLCSVLGPRDTLQQGHGYTFGSGTRLTVV.

This clonotype was recorded many times. The chain uses TRBV9 and TRBJ1-6; D is ambiguous. Looked up from germline, CDR1 is SGDLS and CDR2 is YYNGEE. The ends were cut back, 2 bases at V and 10 bases at J, with 10 bases in the middle. This CDR3 has 13 residues. The CDR3 sequence: CASSVGERSPLHF. CDR3 DNA: TGTGCCAGCAGCGTTGGAGAGAGGTCACCCCTCCACTTT.

This chain links TRBV10-3 with TRBJ1-3, with D tentatively TRBD1 (5 bases). Germline V gene sequence: CDR1 ENHRY, CDR2 SYGVKD. This CDR3 is 17 amino acids long. Trimming left V 3 bases short and J 3 bases short, with 18 bases between. Here the CDR3 reads CAISDQGYYESGNTIYF. In DNA, the CDR3 is TGTGCCATCAGTGATCAGGGATACTACGAGAGTGGAAACACCATATATTTT.

The V and J genes are TRBV30 and TRBJ2-1; 9 bases line up with TRBD2. Looked up from germline, CDR1 is GTSNPN and CDR2 is SVGIG (reference sequence). This CDR3 has 13 amino acids. V was pared by 1 base and J by 9 bases, with 4 bases of the junction left unmatched. CDR3 loop: CAWSGAGGREQFF. Written as DNA, the CDR3 is TGTGCCTGGAGTGGGGCGGGAGGGCGTGAGCAGTTCTTC.

This chain uses TRBV15 with TRBJ1-5; no definite D call. The CDR3 runs to 15 residues. CDR1 is LNHNV and CDR2 is YYDKDF in the germline V gene (reference sequence). The V and J ends lost 3 bases and 6 bases respectively, with 15 bases between them. CDR3 coding DNA: TGTGCCACCAGCAGCCCGGCAGGTCCAGGTCAGCCCCAGCATTTT. It specifies CATSSPAGPGQPQHF.

This clonotype was counted many times. The chain is built from TRBV5-6 and TRBJ2-7, with a weak D call TRBD1 (6 bases). V dropped 4 bases and J dropped 1 base, with 18 bases sitting between them. Germline CDR1 is SGHDT and CDR2 is YYEEEE. The CDR3 covers 16 residues. This chain's CDR3 is CASSGNREDISYEQYF. DNA for the CDR3: TGTGCCAGCAGCGGAAACAGGGAAGACATATCCTACGAGCAGTACTTC.

The chain carries TRBV25-1 and TRBJ1-1; D is ambiguous. This CDR3 has 14 residues. V lost 3 bases and J lost 6, with 14 bases in between. Germline V gene data show CDR1 as MGHDK and CDR2 as SYGVNS. For the CDR3, the DNA is TGTGCCAGCAGTGATGAAGTACGAGTGGCTGAAGCTTTCTTT. It codes for CASSDEVRVAEAFF.

This clonotype was counted ten times or more. The chain joins TRBV11-3 to TRBJ2-6; D uncertain. Germline assignment: CDR1 SGHNT and CDR2 YENEEA. CDR3 length: 14 residues. Trimming stripped 5 bases from V and 4 bases from J, with 9 bases between. The CDR3 reads CASSLTVGANVLTF. In DNA, the CDR3 is TGTGCCAGCAGCCTCACCGTCGGGGCCAACGTCCTGACTTTC. Filled out from reference TRBV11-3 and TRBJ2-6, the complete variable domain reads EAGVVQSPRYKIIEKKQPVAFWCNPISGHNTLYWYLQNLGQGPELLIRYENEEAVDDSQLPKDRFSAERLKGVDSTLKIQPAELGDSAVYLCASSLTVGANVLTFGAGSRLTVL.

This clonotype came up many times. The chain couples TRBV5-1 to TRBJ2-7, with 12 bases lining up with TRBD2. The germline V gene has CDR1 SGHRS and CDR2 YFSETQ. V was pared by 4 bases and J by 5 bases, with 7 bases of the junction left unmatched. The CDR3 loop spans 15 amino acids. The CDR3 region is CASSKTSGRAHEQYF. DNA of the CDR3: TGCGCCAGCAGCAAGACTAGCGGGAGAGCTCACGAGCAGTACTTC.

The chain has TRBV3-1 and TRBJ2-3; D not resolved. The CDR3 has 13 residues. The V gene's germline CDR1 is LGHDT and CDR2 YNNKEL (reference sequence). V shed 2 bases and J shed 6 bases, with 9 bases lying between them. The CDR3 DNA sequence: TGTGCCAGCAGCCAATCCCGAGGCGATACGCAGTATTTT. Its protein is CASSQSRGDTQYF.

In this sample, this clonotype turned up a few times. The chain employs TRBV28 and TRBJ1-1; D is unclear. V lost 2 bases and J 3 bases, leaving 16 bases between the germline ends. Germline V gene sequence: CDR1 MDHEN, CDR2 SYDVKM. The CDR3 is 16 residues long. DNA for the CDR3: TGTGCCAGCAGTTTACCGGCTCAAGGGCAGGACACTGAAGCTTTCTTT. Protein sequence: CASSLPAQGQDTEAFF.

This clonotype was counted many times. This chain uses TRBV2 with TRBJ2-2; 11 bases align to TRBD1. Germline V gene lookup returns CDR1 SNHLY and CDR2 FYNNEI. The CDR3 is 15 amino acids. V gave up 4 bases and J gave up 7 bases; unmatched junction bases: 5. The CDR3 here is CASSGTGGAVGELFF. For the CDR3, the DNA is TGTGCCAGCAGTGGGACAGGGGGCGCGGTCGGGGAGCTGTTTTTT.

This chain uses TRBV29-1 with TRBJ2-7; the match to TRBD1 covers 8 bases. The CDR3 length is 16 residues. CDR1 and CDR2 (germline): SQVTM, ANQGSEA. The ends lost 0 bases at V and 2 bases at J; junction bases unmatched: 9. The CDR3 DNA reads TGCAGCGTTGAAGATCCCGACAGGGGACGAGCCTACGAGCAGTACTTC. Its translation: CSVEDPDRGRAYEQYF.

The rearrangement links TRBV5-6 to TRBJ1-5; tentatively, D is TRBD1 (5 bases). CDR1 SGHDT and CDR2 YYEEEE come from the germline V gene. The CDR3 spans 13 residues. Trimming took 2 bases from V and 14 from J, leaving 17 bases between them. The DNA of the CDR3 is TGTGCCAGCAGCTTCCGGGACCGCGCCTACGAGCATTTT. Protein product: CASSFRDRAYEHF.

In its sample, this clonotype was seen many times. The chain recombines TRBV4-1 with TRBJ2-2, with a tentative D call TRBD1 (5 bases). The V and J ends lost 2 bases and 8 bases respectively, with 15 bases between them. Per the germline V gene, CDR1 is MGHRA and CDR2 is YSYEKL. CDR3 length: 15 residues. The CDR3 DNA is TGCGCCAGCAGCCAACCTACGGACACCATAGGGGAGCTGTTTTTT. This sequence encodes CASSQPTDTIGELFF.

The chain is built from TRBV20-1 and TRBJ1-5; TRBD1 agrees at 8 bases. The CDR3 runs 15 residues. Germline values: CDR1 DFQATT, CDR2 SNEGSKA (reference sequence). Trimming at V came to 4 bases and at J to 2 bases, leaving 7 bases not matched to a gene. The DNA for the CDR3 is TGCAGTGCTACGGACAGGGAGTTAGGCAATCAGCCCCAGCATTTT. Translated: CSATDRELGNQPQHF.

This clonotype was found a few times. This rearrangement joins TRBV10-3 to TRBJ2-5, with D perhaps matching TRBD2 (5 bases). V lost 6 bases, J lost 5 bases, and 13 bases lay in between. The CDR3 has 13 residues. CDR1 ENHRY and CDR2 SYGVKD come from the germline V gene. CDR3 sequence: CAISPGMMETQYF. The CDR3, as DNA: TGTGCCATCAGCCCGGGGATGATGGAGACCCAGTACTTC.

The V and J genes are TRBV20-1 and TRBJ2-5, with D maybe TRBD2 (7 bases). The CDR3 has 14 residues. Trimming removed 5 bases from V and 3 bases from J, with 16 bases in between. Germline lookup yields CDR1 DFQATT and CDR2 SNEGSKA (reference sequence). The CDR3 coding sequence is TGCAGTGCTGATAAGGGGGGAGGGGAAGAGACCCAGTACTTC. This gives the protein CSADKGGGEETQYF.

In its sample, this clonotype was seen many times. The V gene is TRBV3-1, the J gene TRBJ1-2; D gene uncertain. This CDR3 spans 13 amino acids. CDR1 and CDR2 from the germline V gene are LGHDT and YNNKEL (reference sequence). Trimming pared 1 base from V and 4 bases from J, leaving 7 bases between. The CDR3 protein is CASSQGTSYGYTF. CDR3 sequence (DNA): TGTGCCAGCAGCCAAGGGACGAGCTATGGCTACACCTTC.

The rearrangement joins TRBV28 to TRBJ2-7, with D perhaps TRBD2 (5 bases). Trimming removed 4 bases at V and 0 bases at J, with 10 bases between. From germline, CDR1 is MDHEN and CDR2 SYDVKM. The CDR3 runs 14 residues. This CDR3 is CASSSGSGSYEQYF. The CDR3 DNA reads TGTGCCAGCAGTTCTGGGAGTGGCTCCTACGAGCAGTACTTC.

This clonotype was observed many times. The chain uses TRBV5-1 and TRBJ2-7; the D gene is possibly TRBD2 (5 bases). Trimming left V 2 bases short and J 0 bases short, with 18 bases between. Germline loops: CDR1 SGHRS, CDR2 YFSETQ. This CDR3 comprises 17 residues. The DNA for the CDR3 is TGCGCCAGCAGCTTCCCCTCCCGATTCGGGGACTCCTACGAGCAGTACTTC. It is translated as CASSFPSRFGDSYEQYF. Together with reference TRBV5-1 and TRBJ2-7, the CDR3 gives the full variable domain: KAGVTQTPRYLIKTRGQQVTLSCSPISGHRSVSWYQQTPGQGLQFLFEYFSETQRNKGNFPGRFSGRQFSNSRSEMNVSTLELGDSALYLCASSFPSRFGDSYEQYFGPGTRLTVT.

The genes are TRBV20-1 and TRBJ1-1; maybe TRBD1 (6 bases). V was pared by 2 bases and J by 7 bases, with 11 bases between. Germline CDR1 DFQATT, CDR2 SNEGSKA (reference sequence). The CDR3 has 12 amino acids. DNA of the CDR3: TGCAGTGCTAGACAGGGGCCTAATGAAGCTTTCTTT. It codes for CSARQGPNEAFF.